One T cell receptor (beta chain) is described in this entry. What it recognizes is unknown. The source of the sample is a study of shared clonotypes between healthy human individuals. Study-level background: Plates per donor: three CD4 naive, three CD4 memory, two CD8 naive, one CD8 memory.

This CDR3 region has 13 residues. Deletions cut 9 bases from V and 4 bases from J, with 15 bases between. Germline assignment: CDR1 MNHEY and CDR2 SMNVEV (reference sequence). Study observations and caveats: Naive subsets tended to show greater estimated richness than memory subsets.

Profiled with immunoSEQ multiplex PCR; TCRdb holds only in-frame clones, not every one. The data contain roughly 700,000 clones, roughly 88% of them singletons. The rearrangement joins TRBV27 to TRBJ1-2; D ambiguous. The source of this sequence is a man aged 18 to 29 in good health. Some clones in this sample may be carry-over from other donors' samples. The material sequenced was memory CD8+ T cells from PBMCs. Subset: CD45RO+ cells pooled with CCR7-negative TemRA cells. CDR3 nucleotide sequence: TGTGCCAGTGCACCGGGAGGGATCTATGGCTACACCTTC. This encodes CASAPGGIYGYTF.